This is a list of T cell receptor beta chains from one sample in a study of cytomegalovirus exposure and HLA in healthy donors. Sequencing used immunoSEQ multiplex PCR; TCRdb keeps in-frame clones, though not all of them. The table records about 220,000 clones, 70% to 80% of them present only once. The sequenced sample consisted of PBMCs. These receptors originate from a woman in her thirties in good health and CMV-seronegative. Each CDR3 is given with its conserved first and last residue. A D gene is named only where the DNA matches it firmly. Clone size is given for some rows only: seen once, a few or many times, or a class if the clone is expanded.

DNA: TGTGCCAGCCGGGGGGCGGGTAGGGTTTACGAGCAGTACTTC; CDR3: CASRGAGRVYEQYF; size: NA; length: 14; V: TRBV13; J: TRBJ2-7; D: NA
DNA: TGTGCCAGCAGCAAAGACAGTGCCGGAAACACCATATATTTT; CDR3: CASSKDSAGNTIYF; size: few; length: 14; V: TRBV6-6; J: TRBJ1-3; D: NA
DNA: TGTGCCAGCAGCGTAGATAAAAACACAGGGGCCGAACCTGAAGCTTTCTTT; CDR3: CASSVDKNTGAEPEAFF; size: NA; length: 17; V: TRBV9; J: TRBJ1-1; D: TRBD1
DNA: TGCGCCAGCAGCTTGGCTTGGGCTACTCCCTTGGTTGAGCAGTACTTC; CDR3: CASSLAWATPLVEQYF; size: NA; length: 16; V: TRBV5-1; J: TRBJ2-7; D: NA
DNA: TGTGCCAGCAGTCGATCACAGGGAAACACCATATATTTT; CDR3: CASSRSQGNTIYF; size: NA; length: 13; V: TRBV6-5; J: TRBJ1-3; D: NA
DNA: TGTGCCTGCCAGGGAATTGGTGGGGCCAACGTCCTGACTTTC; CDR3: CACQGIGGANVLTF; size: NA; length: 14; V: TRBV30; J: TRBJ2-6; D: NA
DNA: TGCAGCGTTGAGGGGACAGGGAACCCCTACGAGCAGTACTTC; CDR3: CSVEGTGNPYEQYF; size: NA; length: 14; V: TRBV29-1; J: TRBJ2-7; D: TRBD1
DNA: TGTGCCAGCAGCCGACAGGGAAGCTCCTACGAGCAGTACTTC; CDR3: CASSRQGSSYEQYF; size: few; length: 14; V: TRBV2; J: TRBJ2-7; D: TRBD1
DNA: TGTGCCAGCAGTGAATCCTCGTGGCTAGCGGGAGAACCCTACAATGAGCAGTTCTTC; CDR3: CASSESSWLAGEPYNEQFF; size: NA; length: 19; V: TRBV2; J: TRBJ2-1; D: TRBD2
DNA: TGTGCCAGCAAACAGGGGGTAAGCTCCTACAATGAGCAGTTCTTC; CDR3: CASKQGVSSYNEQFF; size: NA; length: 15; V: TRBV6-1; J: TRBJ2-1; D: TRBD1
DNA: TGTGCCAGCAGCTCCCCCTACTCTGGAAACACCATATATTTT; CDR3: CASSSPYSGNTIYF; size: NA; length: 14; V: TRBV7-8; J: TRBJ1-3; D: NA
DNA: TGTGCCAGCAGCCCCCGGACTAGCGGGAGTGATGAGCAGTTCTTC; CDR3: CASSPRTSGSDEQFF; size: NA; length: 15; V: TRBV7-6; J: TRBJ2-1; D: TRBD2
DNA: TGCGCCAGCAGCTTTGGTGGGACAACTGCTGAAGCTTTCTTT; CDR3: CASSFGGTTAEAFF; size: NA; length: 14; V: TRBV5-1; J: TRBJ1-1; D: NA
DNA: TGCGCCAGCAGCTTTACCGGGGGGCGGGAGACCCAGTACTTC; CDR3: CASSFTGGRETQYF; size: NA; length: 14; V: TRBV5-1; J: TRBJ2-5; D: NA
DNA: TGTGCCAGCAGCTTACTAAACACCATATATTTT; CDR3: CASSLLNTIYF; size: NA; length: 11; V: TRBV13; J: TRBJ1-3; D: NA
DNA: TGCGCCAGCAGTCGTAGGGGACAGGGGATGCAAGAGACCCAGTACTTC; CDR3: CASSRRGQGMQETQYF; size: NA; length: 16; V: TRBV10-2; J: TRBJ2-5; D: TRBD1
DNA: TGTGCTAGCAGCCCTTTTCCGGGGGGAGGTCGGGAGCAGTACTTC; CDR3: CASSPFPGGGREQYF; size: few; length: 15; V: TRBV7-7; J: TRBJ2-7; D: TRBD2
DNA: TGTGCCAGCAGCGTAGTCAGAAACACCGGGGAGCTGTTTTTT; CDR3: CASSVVRNTGELFF; size: NA; length: 14; V: TRBV9; J: TRBJ2-2; D: NA
DNA: TGTGCCAGTAGTATATTCGCCCCGGTCAGCAATCAGCCCCAGCATTTT; CDR3: CASSIFAPVSNQPQHF; size: NA; length: 16; V: TRBV19; J: TRBJ1-5; D: NA
DNA: TGTGCCAGCAGTGAATATTTCCAGGGATCTAACTATGGCTACACCTTC; CDR3: CASSEYFQGSNYGYTF; size: NA; length: 16; V: TRBV25-1; J: TRBJ1-2; D: NA
DNA: TGTGACAGCAGCTTAGGGAGGACTAGCGGCTCCTACAATGAGCAGTTCTTC; CDR3: CDSSLGRTSGSYNEQFF; size: NA; length: 17; V: TRBV11-3; J: TRBJ2-1; D: TRBD2
DNA: TGTGCCAGCAGTGAAGAGGGCAGGGGGAGTGGTGGCTATGGCTACACCTTC; CDR3: CASSEEGRGSGGYGYTF; size: few; length: 17; V: TRBV6-1; J: TRBJ1-2; D: TRBD1
DNA: TGCGCCAGCAGCCGAACAGGGAACTCTGGGGCCAACGTCCTGACTTTC; CDR3: CASSRTGNSGANVLTF; size: few; length: 16; V: TRBV5-1; J: TRBJ2-6; D: NA
DNA: TGTTCCAGCAGTCACCCGAAAGGAGAGGGAGAGAACACTGAAGCTTTCTTT; CDR3: CSSSHPKGEGENTEAFF; size: NA; length: 17; V: TRBV7-9; J: TRBJ1-1; D: NA
DNA: TGTGCCAGCAGTTTATTCGACAGGGTGGGCTACAATGAGCAGTTCTTC; CDR3: CASSLFDRVGYNEQFF; size: NA; length: 16; V: TRBV27; J: TRBJ2-1; D: TRBD1
DNA: TGTGCCAGCAGCCAAGCGGCGGGGAACACTGAAGCTTTCTTT; CDR3: CASSQAAGNTEAFF; size: few; length: 14; V: TRBV5-8; J: TRBJ1-1; D: NA
DNA: NA; CDR3: CASSELVAGGNARTF; size: NA; length: 15; V: TRBV6-1; J: TRBJ1-2; D: NA
DNA: TGTGCCAGCAGCTTGGAACAGGGGGGGTTGGCAAAACTGTTTTTT; CDR3: CASSLEQGGLAKLFF; size: NA; length: 15; V: TRBV5-4; J: TRBJ1-4; D: TRBD1
DNA: TGTGCCAGCTTTGGGGACAGGGACGGCTACACCTTC; CDR3: CASFGDRDGYTF; size: few; length: 12; V: TRBV5-4; J: TRBJ1-2; D: TRBD1
DNA: TGTGCCAGCAGCTTAGAGGGCAGGAGGACTACCGGGGAGCTGTTTTTT; CDR3: CASSLEGRRTTGELFF; size: NA; length: 16; V: TRBV11-2; J: TRBJ2-2; D: NA
DNA: TGTGCCAGCAGCGCCTACCCTAGCGGGAAGGAGACCCAGTACTTC; CDR3: CASSAYPSGKETQYF; size: NA; length: 15; V: TRBV5-4; J: TRBJ2-5; D: TRBD2
DNA: TGTGCCAGTAGTATTAGCCACGTCTCCTACAATGAGCAGTTCTTC; CDR3: CASSISHVSYNEQFF; size: NA; length: 15; V: TRBV19; J: TRBJ2-1; D: NA
DNA: TGTGCCAGCAGCTTGTGGGGAGGAGATGTCTATGGCTACACCTTC; CDR3: CASSLWGGDVYGYTF; size: NA; length: 15; V: TRBV5-5; J: TRBJ1-2; D: NA
DNA: TGCAGCGTTGGCGGGGCCAGCGAGCAGTACTTC; CDR3: CSVGGASEQYF; size: NA; length: 11; V: TRBV29-1; J: TRBJ2-7; D: NA
DNA: TGTGCCAGCAGCTTGGGGGGAGGCTATGGCTACACCTTC; CDR3: CASSLGGGYGYTF; size: NA; length: 13; V: TRBV5-6; J: TRBJ1-2; D: NA
DNA: TGTGCCTGGAGTGTATATTCTGGAAACACCATATATTTT; CDR3: CAWSVYSGNTIYF; size: NA; length: 13; V: TRBV30; J: TRBJ1-3; D: NA
DNA: TGTGCCAGCAGCCCTAGGTCAGCGGGAGAGGCCTACGAGCAGTACTTC; CDR3: CASSPRSAGEAYEQYF; size: NA; length: 16; V: TRBV11-2; J: TRBJ2-7; D: TRBD2
DNA: TGTGCCAGCAGCTGGGCGGGTTACCATTACGAGCAGTACTTC; CDR3: CASSWAGYHYEQYF; size: NA; length: 14; V: TRBV11-2; J: TRBJ2-7; D: NA
DNA: TGCGCCAGCAGCTTGACAGGGGAAGATGAGCAGTTCTTC; CDR3: CASSLTGEDEQFF; size: NA; length: 13; V: TRBV5-1; J: TRBJ2-1; D: TRBD1
DNA: TGTGCCAGCAGCATCCGGGACAGGGGTGGGTACGAGCAGTACTTC; CDR3: CASSIRDRGGYEQYF; size: NA; length: 15; V: TRBV11-2; J: TRBJ2-7; D: TRBD1